One T cell receptor beta chain is described in this entry. This record belongs to a study of blood T cell repertoires in COVID-19. Study in general: Whether acute or convalescent, the COVID-19 samples came from the United States, Italy and Spain. PBMCs, B-cell-depleted T cells, or T cells provided the cDNA or gDNA that made up the material.

From germline, CDR1 is SGHTA and CDR2 FQGNSA. With V trimmed by 5 bases and J by 3 bases, 8 bases remained unmatched. The CDR3 has 15 residues. Original handling: Reference gene primer amplification gave nucleated cell count estimates. The table came from immunoSEQ multiplex PCR; TCRdb's copy has only in-frame clones and leaves some out. V and J calls and clone size follow that table, whereas D and trimming were derived from the DNA. The table includes 16,000 or so clones, 85% to 90% detected once. Sequences were obtained from peripheral blood. The sequence was obtained from a human donor in a cohort sampled during active COVID-19. This sequence joins TRBV7-2 and TRBJ1-1; TRBD1 agrees at 8 bases. The CDR3, as DNA: TGTGCCAGCAGCAAACGACAGGGGTTGTACACTGAAGCTTTCTTT. Translation gives CASSKRQGLYTEAFF.